Below are 5 T cell receptor beta chains sequenced from a single sample in a study of blood T cell repertoires in COVID-19 (dated by TCRdb to the early 2020s). Libraries were built with the immunoSEQ multiplex PCR assay. Here the immuneACCESS table is served through TCRdb, limited to in-frame sequences with V and J called. Missing clones are a known gap in these copies; in checked studies unresolved V genes cover under half, and the rest lacks a known reason. Across this sample there are about 380,000 clones, with roughly 91% seen only once. The ten biggest clones cover less than 1.5% of the sample. Sequences were obtained from PBMCs or T cells enriched from blood (not recorded which). Every receptor here comes from a woman aged 18 to 35 who had recovered from COVID-19.

CDR3 amino acids: CASRTRNTEAFF. The CDR3 DNA is TGTGCCAGTAGAACAAGGAACACTGAAGCTTTCTTT. The chain couples TRBV19 to TRBJ1-1; D not resolved. Trimming left V 6 bases short and J 1 base short, with 6 bases between. The CDR3 extends over 12 amino acids. The germline CDR1 and CDR2 sequences are LNHDA and SQIVND (reference sequence).

Only one count was recorded for this clone. The chain couples TRBV19 to TRBJ2-3, with TRBD2 as a possible D gene (6 bases). The germline V gene encodes CDR1 LNHDA and CDR2 SQIVND (reference sequence). The CDR3 extends over 13 amino acids. Trimming took off 4 bases at V and 4 bases at J, with 9 bases between the two ends. The CDR3, as DNA: TGTGCCAGTAGTACGCGGGGCTCAGATACGCAGTATTTT. Its translation is CASSTRGSDTQYF.

The rearrangement uses TRBV30 and TRBJ1-1; 10 positions agree with TRBD1. CDR3 length equals 13 residues. Unmatched junction bases numbered 2, after V lost 3 bases and J lost 4 bases. CDR1 is GTSNPN, CDR2 SVGIG, per germline (reference sequence). CDR3 sequence (DNA): TGTGCCTGGAGGGACAGGGGGGCCACTGAAGCTTTCTTT. The encoded protein is CAWRDRGATEAFF. The entire variable domain, with the rest obtained from reference TRBV30 and TRBJ1-1, is as follows: SQTIHQWPATLVQPVGSPLSLECTVEGTSNPNLYWYRQAAGRGLQLLFYSVGIGQISSEVPQNLSASRPQDRQFILSSKKLLLSDSGFYLCAWRDRGATEAFFGQGTRLTVV.

The V gene is TRBV9, the J gene TRBJ1-2; 8 nucleotides agree with TRBD1. Germline V gives CDR1 SGDLS, CDR2 YYNGEE. J was trimmed by 4 bases and V by 0 bases; bases with no gene match: 5. The CDR3 totals 15 residues. This chain's CDR3 is CASSVAGTGPYGYTF. The DNA of the CDR3 is TGTGCCAGCAGCGTAGCTGGGACAGGCCCCTATGGCTACACCTTC.

CDR3 amino acids: CATSTPLEGYSNQPQHF. The CDR3 nucleotides are TGTGCCACCAGTACCCCGCTGGAGGGATATAGCAATCAGCCCCAGCATTTT. The V call is TRBV24-1, the J call TRBJ1-5; no reliable D call. CDR3 length: 17 amino acids. The V end lost 6 bases, the J end lost 0 bases, and 17 bases lay between the germline ends. The germline V gene encodes CDR1 KGHDR and CDR2 SFDVKD.